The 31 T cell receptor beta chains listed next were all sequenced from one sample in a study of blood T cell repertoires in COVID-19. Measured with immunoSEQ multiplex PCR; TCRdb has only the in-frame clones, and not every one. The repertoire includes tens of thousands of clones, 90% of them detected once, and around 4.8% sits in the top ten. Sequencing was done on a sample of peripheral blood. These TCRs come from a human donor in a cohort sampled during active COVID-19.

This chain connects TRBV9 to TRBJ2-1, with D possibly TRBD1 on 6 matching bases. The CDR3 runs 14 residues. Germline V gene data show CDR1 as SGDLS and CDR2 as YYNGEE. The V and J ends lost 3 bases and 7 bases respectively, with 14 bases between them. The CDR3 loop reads CASSATGTTNEQFF. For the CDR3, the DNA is TGTGCCAGCAGCGCGACCGGGACAACGAATGAGCAGTTCTTC.

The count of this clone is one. The DNA of the CDR3 is TGTGCCAGCAGGGGGCAGGCCTACGAGCAGTACTTC. It codes for CASRGQAYEQYF. V is TRBV2 and J is TRBJ2-7, with D maybe TRBD1 (5 bases). The germline gives CDR1 SNHLY, CDR2 FYNNEI. Trimming took 6 bases from V and 2 from J, leaving 8 bases between them. The CDR3 covers 12 residues.

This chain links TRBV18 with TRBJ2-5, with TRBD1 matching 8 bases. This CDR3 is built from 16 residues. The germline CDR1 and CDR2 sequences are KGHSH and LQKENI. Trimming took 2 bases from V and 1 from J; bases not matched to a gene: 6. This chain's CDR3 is CASSPRQGPSQETQYF. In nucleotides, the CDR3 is TGTGCCAGCTCACCAAGACAGGGGCCCTCCCAAGAGACCCAGTACTTC.

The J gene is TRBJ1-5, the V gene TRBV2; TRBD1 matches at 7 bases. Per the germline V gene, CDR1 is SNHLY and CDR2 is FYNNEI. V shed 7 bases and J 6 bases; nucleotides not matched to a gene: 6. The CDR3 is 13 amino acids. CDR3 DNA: TGTGCCAGCACAGGGGGTTTGGGTCAGCCCCAGCATTTT. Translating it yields CASTGGLGQPQHF.

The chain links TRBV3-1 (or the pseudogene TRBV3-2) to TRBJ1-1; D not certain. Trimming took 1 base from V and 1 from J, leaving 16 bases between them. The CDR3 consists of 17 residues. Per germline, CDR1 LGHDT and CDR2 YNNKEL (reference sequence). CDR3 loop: CASSQVGRGGRNTEAFF. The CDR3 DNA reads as TGTGCCAGCAGCCAAGTAGGGCGGGGTGGTAGGAACACTGAAGCTTTCTTT.

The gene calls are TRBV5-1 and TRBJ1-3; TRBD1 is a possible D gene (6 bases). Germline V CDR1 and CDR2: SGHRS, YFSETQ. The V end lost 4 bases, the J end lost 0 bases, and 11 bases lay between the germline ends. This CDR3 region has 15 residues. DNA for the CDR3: TGCGCCAGCAGCCTACCGGACAGCTCTGGAAACACCATATATTTT. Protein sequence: CASSLPDSSGNTIYF.

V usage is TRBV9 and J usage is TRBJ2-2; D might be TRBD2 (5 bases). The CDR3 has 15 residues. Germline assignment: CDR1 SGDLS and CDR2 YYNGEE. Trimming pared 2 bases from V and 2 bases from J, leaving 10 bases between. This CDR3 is CASSVRADNTGELFF. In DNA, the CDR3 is TGTGCCAGCAGCGTCAGAGCGGACAACACCGGGGAGCTGTTTTTT. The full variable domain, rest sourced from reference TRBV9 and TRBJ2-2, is DSGVTQTPKHLITATGQRVTLRCSPRSGDLSVYWYQQSLDQGLQFLIQYYNGEERAKGNILERFSAQQFPDLHSELNLSSLELGDSALYFCASSVRADNTGELFFGEGSRLTVL.

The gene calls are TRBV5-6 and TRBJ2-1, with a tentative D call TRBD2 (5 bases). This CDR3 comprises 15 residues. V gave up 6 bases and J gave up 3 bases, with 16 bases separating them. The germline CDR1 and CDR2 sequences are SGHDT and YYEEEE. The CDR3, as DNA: TGTGCCAGCACCTCGAGGAGGTTGGTCTACAATGAGCAGTTCTTC. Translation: CASTSRRLVYNEQFF.

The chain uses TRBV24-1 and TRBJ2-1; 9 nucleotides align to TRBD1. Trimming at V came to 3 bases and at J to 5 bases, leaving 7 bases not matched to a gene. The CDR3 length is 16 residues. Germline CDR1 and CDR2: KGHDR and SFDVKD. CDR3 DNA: TGTGCCACCAGTGATCCGGGACAGGGAAAGGACAATGAGCAGTTCTTC. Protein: CATSDPGQGKDNEQFF.

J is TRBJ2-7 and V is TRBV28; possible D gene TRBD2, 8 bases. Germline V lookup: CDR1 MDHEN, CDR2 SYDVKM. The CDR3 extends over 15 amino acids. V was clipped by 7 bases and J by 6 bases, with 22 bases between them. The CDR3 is CASKGARGSGSEQYF. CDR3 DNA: TGTGCCAGCAAGGGGGCCAGGGGAAGCGGGAGCGAGCAGTACTTC.

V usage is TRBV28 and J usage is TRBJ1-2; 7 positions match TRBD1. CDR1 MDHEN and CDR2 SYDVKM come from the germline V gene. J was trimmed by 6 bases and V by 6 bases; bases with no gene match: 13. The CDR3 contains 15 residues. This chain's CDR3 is CASRDRDRTLHGYTF. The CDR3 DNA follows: TGTGCCAGCAGAGACCGGGACAGAACATTGCATGGCTACACCTTC.

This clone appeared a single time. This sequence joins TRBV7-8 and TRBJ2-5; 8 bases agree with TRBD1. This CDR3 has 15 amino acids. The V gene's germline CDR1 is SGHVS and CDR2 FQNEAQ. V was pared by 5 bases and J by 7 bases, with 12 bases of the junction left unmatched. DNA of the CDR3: TGTGCCAGCAGCCGGCAGACAGGGGCTCAGGTGACCCAGTACTTC. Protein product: CASSRQTGAQVTQYF.

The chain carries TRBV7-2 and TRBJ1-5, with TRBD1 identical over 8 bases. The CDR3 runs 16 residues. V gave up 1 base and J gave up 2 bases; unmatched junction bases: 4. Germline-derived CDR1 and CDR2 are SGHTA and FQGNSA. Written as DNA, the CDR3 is TGTGCCAGCAGCTTAGACAGGGGGGGAGGCAATCAGCCCCAGCATTTT. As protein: CASSLDRGGGNQPQHF.

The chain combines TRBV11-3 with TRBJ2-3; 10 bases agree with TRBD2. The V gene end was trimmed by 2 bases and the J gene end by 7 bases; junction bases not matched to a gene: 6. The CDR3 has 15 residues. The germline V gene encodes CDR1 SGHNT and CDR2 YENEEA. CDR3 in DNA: TGTGCCAGCAGCTTACTAGCGGGAGCCGGACATACGCAGTATTTT. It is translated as CASSLLAGAGHTQYF.

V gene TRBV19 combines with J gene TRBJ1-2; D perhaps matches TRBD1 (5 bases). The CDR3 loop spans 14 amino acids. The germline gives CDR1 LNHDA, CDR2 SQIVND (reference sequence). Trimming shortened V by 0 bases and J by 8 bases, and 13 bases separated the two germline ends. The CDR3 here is CASSIERSGLGYTF. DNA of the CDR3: TGTGCCAGTAGTATAGAAAGGTCAGGGCTCGGCTACACCTTC. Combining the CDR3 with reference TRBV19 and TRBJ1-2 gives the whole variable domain DGGITQSPKYLFRKEGQNVTLSCEQNLNHDAMYWYRQDPGQGLRLIYYSQIVNDFQKGDIAEGYSVSREKKESFPLTVTSAQKNPTAFYLCASSIERSGLGYTFGSGTRLTVV.

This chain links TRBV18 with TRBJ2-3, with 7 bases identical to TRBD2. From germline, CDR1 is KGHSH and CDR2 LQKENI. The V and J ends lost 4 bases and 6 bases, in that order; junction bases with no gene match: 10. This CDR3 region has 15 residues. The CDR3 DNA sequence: TGTGCCAGCTCACAGCTAGCGGCCAAGTGGGATACGCAGTATTTT. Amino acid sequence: CASSQLAAKWDTQYF.

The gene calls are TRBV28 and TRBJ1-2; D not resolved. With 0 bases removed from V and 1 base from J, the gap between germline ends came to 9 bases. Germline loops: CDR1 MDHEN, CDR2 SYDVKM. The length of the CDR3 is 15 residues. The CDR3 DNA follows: TGTGCCAGCAGTTTATGGGGAGATTATAACTATGGCTACACCTTC. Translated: CASSLWGDYNYGYTF.

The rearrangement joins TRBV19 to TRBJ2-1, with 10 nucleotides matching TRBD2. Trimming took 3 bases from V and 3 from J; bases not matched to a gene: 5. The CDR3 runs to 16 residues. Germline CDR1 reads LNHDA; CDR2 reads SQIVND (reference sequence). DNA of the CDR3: TGTGCCAGTAGTATGGCTAGCGGGGGATTCTACAATGAGCAGTTCTTC. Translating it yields CASSMASGGFYNEQFF.

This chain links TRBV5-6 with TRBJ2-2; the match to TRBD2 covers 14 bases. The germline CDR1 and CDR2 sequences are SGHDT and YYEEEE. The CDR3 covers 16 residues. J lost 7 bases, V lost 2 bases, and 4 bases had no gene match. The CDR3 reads CASSLPGLAGVGELFF. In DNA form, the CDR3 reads TGTGCCAGCAGCTTACCGGGACTAGCGGGAGTCGGGGAGCTGTTTTTT. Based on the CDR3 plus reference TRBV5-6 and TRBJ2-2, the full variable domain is DAGVTQSPTHLIKTRGQQVTLRCSPKSGHDTVSWYQQALGQGPQFIFQYYEEEERQRGNFPDRFSGHQFPNYSSELNVNALLLGDSALYLCASSLPGLAGVGELFFGEGSRLTVL.

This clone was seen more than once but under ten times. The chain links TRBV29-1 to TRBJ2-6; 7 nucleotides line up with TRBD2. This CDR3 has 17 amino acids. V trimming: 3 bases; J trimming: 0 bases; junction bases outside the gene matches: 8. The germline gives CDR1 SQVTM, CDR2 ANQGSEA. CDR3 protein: CSVEVMGGSSGANVLTF. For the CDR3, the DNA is TGCAGCGTTGAGGTTATGGGCGGGAGCTCTGGGGCCAACGTCCTGACTTTC.

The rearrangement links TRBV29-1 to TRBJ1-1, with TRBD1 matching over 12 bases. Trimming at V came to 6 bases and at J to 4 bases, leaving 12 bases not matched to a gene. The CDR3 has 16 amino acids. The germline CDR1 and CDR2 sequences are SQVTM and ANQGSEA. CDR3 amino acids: CSVPGTGGLGTTEAFF. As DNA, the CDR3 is TGCAGCGTGCCCGGGACAGGGGGCCTGGGGACCACTGAAGCTTTCTTT.

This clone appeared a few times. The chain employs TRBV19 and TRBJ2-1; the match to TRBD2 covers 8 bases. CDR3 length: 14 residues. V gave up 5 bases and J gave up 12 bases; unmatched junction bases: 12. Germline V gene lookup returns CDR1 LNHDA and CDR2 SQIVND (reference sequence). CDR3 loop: CASSPWTSSSSQFF. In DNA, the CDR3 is TGTGCCAGTAGTCCCTGGACTAGCTCCTCGTCGCAGTTCTTC.

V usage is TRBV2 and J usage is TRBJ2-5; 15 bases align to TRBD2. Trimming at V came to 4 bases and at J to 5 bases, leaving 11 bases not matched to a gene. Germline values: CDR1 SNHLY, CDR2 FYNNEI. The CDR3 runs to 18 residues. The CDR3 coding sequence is TGTGCCAGCAGTGGACAGGAGGGACTAGCGGGAGGTAGGGAGACCCAGTACTTC. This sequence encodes CASSGQEGLAGGRETQYF.

The CDR3 sequence is CASSSSVGNSPLHF. The CDR3 DNA follows: TGTGCCAGCAGCAGCTCGGTTGGTAATTCACCCCTCCACTTT. The chain links TRBV7-9 to TRBJ1-6; D unclear. The CDR3 contains 14 residues. Trimming removed 5 bases at V and 6 bases at J, with 11 bases between. The germline CDR1 and CDR2 sequences are SEHNR and FQNEAQ (reference sequence).

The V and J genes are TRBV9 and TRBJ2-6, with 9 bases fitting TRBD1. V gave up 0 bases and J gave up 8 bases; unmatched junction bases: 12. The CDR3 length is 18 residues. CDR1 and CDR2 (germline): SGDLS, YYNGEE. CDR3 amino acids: CASSVEPLGTGSPNVLTF. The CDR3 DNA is TGTGCCAGCAGCGTAGAGCCCCTCGGGACAGGGTCCCCCAACGTCCTGACTTTC.

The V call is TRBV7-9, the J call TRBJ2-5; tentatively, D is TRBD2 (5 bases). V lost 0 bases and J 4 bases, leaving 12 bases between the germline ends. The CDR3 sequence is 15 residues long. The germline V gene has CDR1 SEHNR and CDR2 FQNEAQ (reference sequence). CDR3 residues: CASSLANSAVETQYF. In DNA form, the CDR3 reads TGTGCCAGCAGCTTAGCGAATTCAGCGGTAGAGACCCAGTACTTC. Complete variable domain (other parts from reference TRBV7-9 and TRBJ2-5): DTGVSQNPRHKITKRGQNVTFRCDPISEHNRLYWYRQTLGQGPEFLTYFQNEAQLEKSRLLSDRFSAERPKGSFSTLEIQRTEQGDSAMYLCASSLANSAVETQYFGPGTRLLVL.

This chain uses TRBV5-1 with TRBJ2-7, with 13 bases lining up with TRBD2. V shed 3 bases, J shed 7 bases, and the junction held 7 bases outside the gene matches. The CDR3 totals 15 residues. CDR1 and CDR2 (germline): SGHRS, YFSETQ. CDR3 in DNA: TGCGCCAGCAGCTATGGACTAGCGGGAGCAGGGGAGCAGTACTTC. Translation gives CASSYGLAGAGEQYF.

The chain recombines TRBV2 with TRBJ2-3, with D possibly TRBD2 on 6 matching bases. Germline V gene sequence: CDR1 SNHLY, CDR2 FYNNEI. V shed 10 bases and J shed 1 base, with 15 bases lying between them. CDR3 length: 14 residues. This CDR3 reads CATTLGGGTDTQYF. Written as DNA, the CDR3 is TGTGCCACCACACTGGGCGGGGGCACAGATACGCAGTATTTT. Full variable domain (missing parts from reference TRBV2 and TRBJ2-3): EPEVTQTPSHQVTQMGQEVILRCVPISNHLYFYWYRQILGQKVEFLVSFYNNEISEKSEIFDDQFSVERPDGSNFTLKIRSTKLEDSAMYFCATTLGGGTDTQYFGPGTRLTVL.

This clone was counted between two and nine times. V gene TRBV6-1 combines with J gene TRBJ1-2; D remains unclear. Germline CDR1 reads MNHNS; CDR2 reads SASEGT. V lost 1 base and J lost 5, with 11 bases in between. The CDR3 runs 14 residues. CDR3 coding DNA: TGTGCCAGCAGTGAAGGGCGAGGTCCTTATGGCTACACCTTC. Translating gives CASSEGRGPYGYTF.

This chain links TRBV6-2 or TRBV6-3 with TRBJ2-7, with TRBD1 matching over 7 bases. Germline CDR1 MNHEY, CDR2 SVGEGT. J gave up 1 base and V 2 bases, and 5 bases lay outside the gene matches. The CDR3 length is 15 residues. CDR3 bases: TGTGCCAGCAGTTACGAAGGCAGGGGGTCCTACGAGCAGTACTTC. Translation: CASSYEGRGSYEQYF.

The CDR3 loop reads CASSPWGRGRPTEAFF. The CDR3 DNA sequence: TGTGCCAGCAGCCCCTGGGGGCGGGGGCGGCCCACTGAAGCTTTCTTT. The rearrangement uses TRBV5-8 and TRBJ1-1, with TRBD1 as a possible D gene (6 bases). Trimming took 4 bases from V and 4 from J, leaving 20 bases between them. Germline lookup yields CDR1 SGHTS and CDR2 YDEGEE. This CDR3 is built from 16 residues.